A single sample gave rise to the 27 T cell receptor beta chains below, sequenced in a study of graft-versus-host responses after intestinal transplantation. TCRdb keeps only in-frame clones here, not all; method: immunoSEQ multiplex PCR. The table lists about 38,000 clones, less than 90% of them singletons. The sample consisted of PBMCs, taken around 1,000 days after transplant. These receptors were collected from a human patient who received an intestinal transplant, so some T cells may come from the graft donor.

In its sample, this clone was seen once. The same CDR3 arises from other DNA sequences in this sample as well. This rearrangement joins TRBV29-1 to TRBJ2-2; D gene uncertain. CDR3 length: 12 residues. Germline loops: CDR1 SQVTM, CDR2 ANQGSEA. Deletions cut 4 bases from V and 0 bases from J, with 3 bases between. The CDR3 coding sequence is TGCAGCGTTGGTCCGAACACCGGGGAGCTGTTTTTT. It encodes CSVGPNTGELFF.

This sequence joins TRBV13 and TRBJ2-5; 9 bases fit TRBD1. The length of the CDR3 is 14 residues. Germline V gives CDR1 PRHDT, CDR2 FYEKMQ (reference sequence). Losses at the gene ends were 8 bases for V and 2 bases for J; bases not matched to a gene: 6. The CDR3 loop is CASARGQGQETQYF. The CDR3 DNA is TGTGCCAGCGCCCGCGGACAGGGGCAAGAGACCCAGTACTTC.

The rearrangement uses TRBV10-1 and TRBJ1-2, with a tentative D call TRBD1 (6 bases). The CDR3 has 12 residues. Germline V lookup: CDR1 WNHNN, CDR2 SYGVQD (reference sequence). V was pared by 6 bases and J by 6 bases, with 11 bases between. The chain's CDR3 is CASRGTPDGYTF. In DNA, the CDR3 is TGCGCCAGCAGGGGGACACCCGATGGCTACACCTTC.

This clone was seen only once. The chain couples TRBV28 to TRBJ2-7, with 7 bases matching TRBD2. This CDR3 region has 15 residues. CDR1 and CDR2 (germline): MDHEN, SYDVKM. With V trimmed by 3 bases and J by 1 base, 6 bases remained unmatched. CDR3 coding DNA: TGTGCCAGCAGTTTGAGCGGGATGAGGTCCTACGAGCAGTACTTC. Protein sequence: CASSLSGMRSYEQYF.

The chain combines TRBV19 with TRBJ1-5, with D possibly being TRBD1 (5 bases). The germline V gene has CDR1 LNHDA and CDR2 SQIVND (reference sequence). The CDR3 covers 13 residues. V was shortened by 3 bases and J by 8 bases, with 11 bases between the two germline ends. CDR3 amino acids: CASSIQGKEPQHF. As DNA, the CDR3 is TGTGCCAGTAGTATTCAGGGTAAGGAGCCCCAGCATTTT.

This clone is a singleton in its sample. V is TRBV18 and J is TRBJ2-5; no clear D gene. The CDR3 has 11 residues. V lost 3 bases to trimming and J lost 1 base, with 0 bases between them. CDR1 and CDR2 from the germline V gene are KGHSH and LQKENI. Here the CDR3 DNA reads TGTGCCAGCTCACCCCAAGAGACCCAGTACTTC. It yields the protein CASSPQETQYF.

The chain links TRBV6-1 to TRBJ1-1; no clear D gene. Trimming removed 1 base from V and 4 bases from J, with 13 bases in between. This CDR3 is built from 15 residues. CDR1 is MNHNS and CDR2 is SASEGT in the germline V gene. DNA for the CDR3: TGTGCCAGCAGTGAAGATGGATACAGTGTCACTGAAGCTTTCTTT. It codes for CASSEDGYSVTEAFF.

The DNA of the CDR3 is TGCGCCAGCAGCCAGGGACTTCTTTCCTACAATGAGCAGTTCTTC. Its translation: CASSQGLLSYNEQFF. The chain carries TRBV4-1 and TRBJ2-1; a weak D match, TRBD2 (6 bases). V gave up 3 bases and J gave up 1 base, with 10 bases separating them. CDR1 is MGHRA and CDR2 is YSYEKL in the germline V gene. The CDR3 has 15 amino acids.

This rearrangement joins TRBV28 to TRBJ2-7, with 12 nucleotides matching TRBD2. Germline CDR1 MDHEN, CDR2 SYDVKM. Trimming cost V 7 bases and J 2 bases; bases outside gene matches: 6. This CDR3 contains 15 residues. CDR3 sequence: CASTLLAGGTYEQYF. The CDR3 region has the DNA TGTGCCAGCACGCTACTAGCGGGAGGAACCTACGAGCAGTACTTC.

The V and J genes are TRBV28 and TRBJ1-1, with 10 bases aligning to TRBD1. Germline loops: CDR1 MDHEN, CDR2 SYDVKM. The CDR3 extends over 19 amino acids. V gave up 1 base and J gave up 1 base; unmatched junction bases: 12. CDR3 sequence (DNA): TGTGCCAGCAGTTTATTGCGGGGGGGGACAGGGGAAAAGAACACTGAAGCTTTCTTT. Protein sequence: CASSLLRGGTGEKNTEAFF.

CDR3 residues: CASRRATTGSYNSPLHF. The CDR3, as DNA: TGTGCCAGCAGGCGGGCCACGACGGGGTCCTATAATTCACCCCTCCACTTT. V is TRBV28 and J is TRBJ1-6; D remains unclear. The V end was cut by 6 bases, the J end by 1 base, with 16 bases between. Germline V CDR1 and CDR2: MDHEN, SYDVKM. CDR3 length: 17 amino acids.

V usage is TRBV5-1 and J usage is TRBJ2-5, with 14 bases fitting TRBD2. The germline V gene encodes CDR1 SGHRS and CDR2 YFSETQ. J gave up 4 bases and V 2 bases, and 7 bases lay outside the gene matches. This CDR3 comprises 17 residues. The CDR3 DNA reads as TGCGCCAGCAGCTTTACCGGGACTAGCGGGAGCGGAGAGACCCAGTACTTC. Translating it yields CASSFTGTSGSGETQYF.

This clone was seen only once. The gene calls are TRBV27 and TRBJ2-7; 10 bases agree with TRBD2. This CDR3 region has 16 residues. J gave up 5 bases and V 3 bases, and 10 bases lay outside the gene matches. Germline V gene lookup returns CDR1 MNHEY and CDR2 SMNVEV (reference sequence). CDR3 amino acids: CASSFLPSGSGNEQYF. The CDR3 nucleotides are TGTGCCAGCAGTTTCTTACCTAGCGGGAGCGGGAACGAGCAGTACTTC.

The CDR3 nucleotides read TGCGCCAGCAGCTTGGGACAGGGGCTCAACGAGCAGTACTTC. It yields the protein CASSLGQGLNEQYF. The V gene is TRBV5-1, the J gene TRBJ2-7; 8 bases agree with TRBD1. The germline CDR1 and CDR2 sequences are SGHRS and YFSETQ. The CDR3 has 14 amino acids. V was clipped by 0 bases and J by 5 bases; unmatched bases: 4. Full variable domain (remainder filled in from reference TRBV5-1 and TRBJ2-7): KAGVTQTPRYLIKTRGQQVTLSCSPISGHRSVSWYQQTPGQGLQFLFEYFSETQRNKGNFPGRFSGRQFSNSRSEMNVSTLELGDSALYLCASSLGQGLNEQYFGPGTRLTVT.

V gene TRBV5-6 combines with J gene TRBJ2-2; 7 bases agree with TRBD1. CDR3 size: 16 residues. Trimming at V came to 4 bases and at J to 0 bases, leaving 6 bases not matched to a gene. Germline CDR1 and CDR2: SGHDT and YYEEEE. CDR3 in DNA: TGTGCCAGCAGCCGCAGAGGGACAGCGAACACCGGGGAGCTGTTTTTT. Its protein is CASSRRGTANTGELFF.

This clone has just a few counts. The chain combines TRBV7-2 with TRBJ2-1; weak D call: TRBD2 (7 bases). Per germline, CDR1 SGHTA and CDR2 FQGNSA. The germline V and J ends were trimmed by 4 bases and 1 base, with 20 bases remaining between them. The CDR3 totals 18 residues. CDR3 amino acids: CASSSRRGGTLSYNEQFF. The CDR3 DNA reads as TGTGCCAGCAGCTCCCGTAGGGGGGGGACATTGTCCTACAATGAGCAGTTCTTC.

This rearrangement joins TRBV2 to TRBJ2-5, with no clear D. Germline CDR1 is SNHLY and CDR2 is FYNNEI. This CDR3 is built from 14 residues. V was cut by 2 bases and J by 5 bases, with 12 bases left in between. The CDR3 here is CASSESTREETQYF. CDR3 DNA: TGTGCCAGCAGTGAATCAACCCGCGAGGAGACCCAGTACTTC.

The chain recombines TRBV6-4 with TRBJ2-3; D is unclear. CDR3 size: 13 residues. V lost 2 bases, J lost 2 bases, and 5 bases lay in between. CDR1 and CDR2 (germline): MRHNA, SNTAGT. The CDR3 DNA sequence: TGTGCCAGCAGTGACAGGGCCACAGATACGCAGTATTTT. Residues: CASSDRATDTQYF.

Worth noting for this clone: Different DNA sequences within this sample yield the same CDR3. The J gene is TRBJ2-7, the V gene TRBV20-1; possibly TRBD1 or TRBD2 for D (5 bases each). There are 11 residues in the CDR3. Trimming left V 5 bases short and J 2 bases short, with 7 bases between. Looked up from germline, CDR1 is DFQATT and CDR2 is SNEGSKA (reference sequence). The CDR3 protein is CSAGGPYEQYF. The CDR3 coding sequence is TGCAGTGCTGGGGGTCCCTACGAGCAGTACTTC.

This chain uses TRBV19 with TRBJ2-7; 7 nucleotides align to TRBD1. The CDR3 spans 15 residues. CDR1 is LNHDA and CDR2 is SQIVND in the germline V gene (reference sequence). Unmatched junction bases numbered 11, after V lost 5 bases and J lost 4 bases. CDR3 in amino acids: CASSDRDSTSYEQYF. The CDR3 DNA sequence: TGTGCCAGTAGTGATCGGGACAGTACCTCGTACGAGCAGTACTTC.

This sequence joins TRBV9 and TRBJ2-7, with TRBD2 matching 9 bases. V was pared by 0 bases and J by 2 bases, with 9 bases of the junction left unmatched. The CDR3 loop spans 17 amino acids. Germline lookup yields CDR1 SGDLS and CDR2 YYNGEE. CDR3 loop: CASSVGGGGTSPYEQYF. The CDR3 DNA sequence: TGTGCCAGCAGCGTAGGGGGAGGGGGGACTAGCCCCTACGAGCAGTACTTC. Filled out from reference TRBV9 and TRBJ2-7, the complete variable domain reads DSGVTQTPKHLITATGQRVTLRCSPRSGDLSVYWYQQSLDQGLQFLIQYYNGEERAKGNILERFSAQQFPDLHSELNLSSLELGDSALYFCASSVGGGGTSPYEQYFGPGTRLTVT.

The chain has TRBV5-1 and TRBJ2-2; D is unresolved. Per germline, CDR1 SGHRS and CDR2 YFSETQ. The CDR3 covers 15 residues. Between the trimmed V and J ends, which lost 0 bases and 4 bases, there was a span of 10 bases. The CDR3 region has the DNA TGCGCCAGCAGCTTGGAAGCGAGGAGCACCGGGGAGCTGTTTTTT. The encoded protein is CASSLEARSTGELFF.

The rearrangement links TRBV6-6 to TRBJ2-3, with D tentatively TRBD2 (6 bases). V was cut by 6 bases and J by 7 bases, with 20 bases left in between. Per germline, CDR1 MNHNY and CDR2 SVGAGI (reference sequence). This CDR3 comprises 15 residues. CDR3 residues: CASRIPGVGVNTQYF. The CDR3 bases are TGTGCCAGCAGGATACCGGGGGTAGGGGTAAATACGCAGTATTTT.

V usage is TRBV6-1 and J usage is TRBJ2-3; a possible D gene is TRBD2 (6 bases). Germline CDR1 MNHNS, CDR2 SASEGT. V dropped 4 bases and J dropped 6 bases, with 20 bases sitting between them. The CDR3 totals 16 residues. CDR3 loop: CASSGRGLLGGDTQYF. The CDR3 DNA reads TGTGCCAGCAGTGGGCGGGGACTTCTTGGCGGGGATACGCAGTATTTT.

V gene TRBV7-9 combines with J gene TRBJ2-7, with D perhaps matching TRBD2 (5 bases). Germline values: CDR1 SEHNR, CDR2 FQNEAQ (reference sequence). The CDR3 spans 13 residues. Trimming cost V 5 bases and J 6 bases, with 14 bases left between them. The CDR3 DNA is TGTGCCAGCAGCCAACTAGGCTCCCTCGAGCAGTACTTC. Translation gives CASSQLGSLEQYF.

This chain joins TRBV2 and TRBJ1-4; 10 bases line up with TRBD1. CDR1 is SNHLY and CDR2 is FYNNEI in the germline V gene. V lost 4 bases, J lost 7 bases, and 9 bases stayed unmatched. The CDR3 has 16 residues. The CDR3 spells CASSARTGGFGEKLFF. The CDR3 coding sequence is TGTGCCAGCAGTGCGCGGACAGGGGGGTTCGGTGAAAAACTGTTTTTT.

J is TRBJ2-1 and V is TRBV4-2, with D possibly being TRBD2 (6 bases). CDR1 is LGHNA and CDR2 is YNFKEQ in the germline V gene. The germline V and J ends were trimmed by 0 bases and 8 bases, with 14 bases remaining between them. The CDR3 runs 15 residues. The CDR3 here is CASSQDLEGGDEQFF. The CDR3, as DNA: TGTGCCAGCAGCCAAGATCTAGAGGGAGGCGATGAGCAGTTCTTC.